The source of this TCR beta chain is a study of shared T cell receptors in the human thymus. Libraries were prepared by immunoSEQ multiplex PCR; TCRdb keeps only in-frame clonotypes and omits some of them. The profile shows hundreds of thousands of clones, 87% of them singletons. Germline V gives CDR1 LGHNA, CDR2 YSLEER. The length of the CDR3 is 16 residues. V lost 4 bases, J lost 2 bases, and 8 bases stayed unmatched. These data were also filed under a second study, of human thymus T cells. Per that paper: The sample donors, healthy Finnish infants, were having corrective surgery for congenital heart defects. The study used thymus tissue resected during corrective heart surgery. Thymic and blood repertoires showed apparently biased V and J gene usage. Related research has reported that thymic repertoires overlap highly among unrelated individuals.

V usage is TRBV4-3 and J usage is TRBJ2-7; 10 nucleotides align to TRBD1. Sample: thymocytes. The receptor was isolated from a boy under three years old with a congenital heart defect. This CDR3 reads CASSRSGTGDTYEQYF. Written as DNA, the CDR3 is TGCGCCAGCAGCCGCTCCGGGACAGGGGACACCTACGAGCAGTACTTC.